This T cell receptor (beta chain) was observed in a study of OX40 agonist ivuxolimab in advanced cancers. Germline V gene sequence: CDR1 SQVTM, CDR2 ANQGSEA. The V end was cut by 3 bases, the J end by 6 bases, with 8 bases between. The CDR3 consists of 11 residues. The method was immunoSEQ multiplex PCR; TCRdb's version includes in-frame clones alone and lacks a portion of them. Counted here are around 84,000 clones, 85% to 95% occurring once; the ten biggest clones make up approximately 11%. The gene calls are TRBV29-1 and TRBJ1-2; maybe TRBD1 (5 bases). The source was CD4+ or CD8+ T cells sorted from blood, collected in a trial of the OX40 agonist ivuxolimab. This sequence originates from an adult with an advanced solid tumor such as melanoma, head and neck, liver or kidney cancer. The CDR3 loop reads CSVDRADGYTF. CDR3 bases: TGCAGCGTTGACAGGGCGGATGGCTACACCTTC.